This is a list of T cell receptor beta chains from one sample in a study of shared clonotypes between healthy human individuals. Using immunoSEQ multiplex PCR, the repertoire was profiled, and TCRdb retains in-frame clones only, with some absent. The sample contains millions of clones, around nine tenths of which appear only once. Sequenced input: naive CD4+ T cells sorted from blood. These receptor sequences come from a young man in good health. Both conserved end residues are part of each CDR3. A D gene is named only where the DNA matches it firmly. Size tells how often a clone was seen (once, few, many) or the class of an expanded clone, and some rows leave it out.

clone_size d_call j_call v_call cdr3_aa cdr3_nt
NA NA TRBJ1-2 TRBV7-2 CASSLGWASREGYTF TGTGCCAGCAGCTTAGGGTGGGCCTCTAGGGAAGGCTACACCTTC
NA TRBD1 TRBJ2-3 TRBV5-1 CASRSRDRVTDTQYF TGCGCCAGCAGATCCCGGGACAGGGTAACAGATACGCAGTATTTT
NA NA TRBJ2-1 TRBV7-2 CASSLIGGSAFDNEQFF TGTGCCAGCAGCTTAATAGGCGGGTCAGCCTTCGACAATGAGCAGTTCTTC
once TRBD2 TRBJ2-3 TRBV2 CASSGSIAGGRDTQYF TGTGCCAGCAGTGGTTCTATCGCGGGAGGTAGGGATACGCAGTATTTT
NA TRBD2 TRBJ2-5 TRBV10-3 CAISELDSGGVQETQYF TGTGCCATCAGTGAGCTCGATAGCGGGGGGGTCCAAGAGACCCAGTACTTC
NA TRBD2 TRBJ2-7 TRBV7-9 CASSRNLADSYEQYF TGTGCCAGCAGCCGCAACCTAGCGGACTCCTACGAGCAGTACTTC
NA NA TRBJ1-2 TRBV5-1 CASSWGDGANYGYTF TGCGCCAGCAGCTGGGGGGACGGTGCTAACTATGGCTACACCTTC
NA TRBD1 TRBJ2-1 TRBV25-1 CASRETGVGNEQFF TGTGCCAGCAGGGAAACAGGGGTCGGCAATGAGCAGTTCTTC
NA TRBD2 TRBJ2-1 TRBV10-1 CASSLAGGPYNEQFF TGCGCCAGCAGTTTAGCGGGGGGGCCCTACAATGAGCAGTTCTTC
NA TRBD2 TRBJ2-2 TRBV5-1 CASRPTSGRARGTGELFF TGCGCCAGCAGACCTACTAGCGGGAGGGCCCGGGGCACCGGGGAGCTGTTTTTT
NA TRBD2 TRBJ2-7 TRBV2 CASSGEAGGAYEQYF TGTGCCAGCAGCGGCGAGGCGGGGGGGGCCTACGAGCAGTACTTC
NA NA TRBJ2-5 TRBV19 CASSEGQETQYF TGTGCCAGTAGTGAGGGTCAAGAGACCCAGTACTTC
NA NA TRBJ1-3 TRBV7-9 CASSWGRNSGNTIYF TGTGCCAGCAGCTGGGGACGGAACAGTGGAAACACCATATATTTT
few NA TRBJ1-5 TRBV2 CASSEFGQGASSAQHF TGTGCCAGCAGTGAATTTGGCCAGGGAGCCTCATCTGCCCAGCATTTT
NA NA TRBJ1-6 TRBV6-4 CASSAGTNGHSPLHF TGTGCCAGCAGTGCCGGGACCAACGGGCATTCACCCCTCCACTTT
NA TRBD1 TRBJ1-2 TRBV2 CASKNRGLSGYTF TGTGCCAGCAAAAACAGGGGTCTTTCTGGCTACACCTTC
once NA TRBJ1-5 TRBV5-1 CASSVDGVWQPQHF TGCGCCAGCAGCGTGGACGGGGTTTGGCAGCCCCAGCATTTT
NA NA TRBJ2-7 TRBV13 CASSPGPRSVSYEQYF TGTGCCAGCAGCCCAGGACCGAGGTCAGTCTCCTACGAGCAGTACTTC
NA TRBD2 TRBJ2-1 TRBV19 CASSIGDTSGRVFF TGTGCCAGTAGTATAGGCGACACTAGCGGGAGGGTTTTCTTC
once NA TRBJ1-1 TRBV7-2 CASSASTTVGTEAFF TGTGCCAGCAGCGCGTCCACTACGGTTGGCACTGAAGCTTTCTTT
NA TRBD1 TRBJ1-2 TRBV28 CASSVTGGPNFGYTF TGTGCCAGCAGCGTTACAGGGGGACCGAACTTTGGCTACACCTTC
NA NA TRBJ2-1 TRBV9 CASSGGPGAYNEQFF TGTGCCAGCAGCGGCGGGCCCGGGGCCTACAATGAGCAGTTCTTC
NA TRBD2 TRBJ2-7 TRBV27 CASSLGLDNHEQYF TGTGCCAGCAGTTTAGGACTAGATAACCACGAGCAGTACTTC
once NA TRBJ1-1 TRBV2 CASSELNGNTEAFF TGTGCCAGCAGTGAGCTCAACGGGAACACTGAAGCTTTCTTT
NA TRBD1 TRBJ2-7 TRBV5-1 CASSLGDSPREQYF TGCGCCAGCAGCTTGGGGGACAGCCCTAGGGAGCAGTACTTC
NA NA TRBJ1-3 TRBV10-3 CAITEGISSGNTIYF TGTGCCATCACGGAGGGGATATCCTCTGGAAACACCATATATTTT
NA NA TRBJ2-3 TRBV2 CASSWGSADTQYF TGTGCCAGCAGTTGGGGGAGCGCAGATACGCAGTATTTT
NA NA TRBJ2-1 TRBV19 CASSMSVTTYNEQFF TGTGCCAGTAGTATGTCCGTGACCACCTACAATGAGCAGTTCTTC
NA TRBD1 TRBJ1-5 TRBV27 CASRPAGQGELPQHF TGTGCCAGCAGGCCGGCAGGACAGGGGGAACTGCCCCAGCATTTT
NA TRBD2 TRBJ2-7 TRBV5-7 CASSPGLADSYEQYF TGTGCCAGCAGCCCGGGACTAGCGGACTCCTACGAGCAGTACTTC
once NA TRBJ1-3 TRBV27 CASSLDRISGNTIYF TGTGCCAGCAGTCTAGACCGGATCTCTGGAAACACCATATATTTT
NA NA TRBJ2-2 TRBV27 CASSFGGAVNTGELFF TGTGCCAGCAGTTTTGGAGGGGCGGTGAACACCGGGGAGCTGTTTTTT
NA TRBD1 TRBJ1-6 TRBV5-1 CASSLAPDRDNSPLHF TGCGCCAGCAGCTTGGCCCCTGACAGGGACAATTCACCCCTCCACTTT
NA TRBD1 TRBJ1-2 TRBV6-5 CASSSIQGANGYTF TGTGCCAGCAGTTCGATACAGGGGGCTAATGGCTACACCTTC
NA NA TRBJ2-7 TRBV18 CASSPQTGGGYEQYF TGTGCCAGCTCACCCCAGACAGGCGGTGGCTACGAGCAGTACTTC
NA NA TRBJ2-5 TRBV7-3 CASSRRGELGETQYF TGTGCCAGCAGCCGAAGGGGGGAGTTAGGGGAGACCCAGTACTTC
NA NA TRBJ2-7 TRBV29-1 CSGWTAESEQYF TGCAGCGGCTGGACAGCGGAGAGCGAGCAGTACTTC
NA TRBD1 TRBJ2-7 TRBV29-1 CSSSRDRGGEQYF TGCAGCAGCTCCCGGGACAGGGGAGGGGAGCAGTACTTC
NA TRBD1 TRBJ2-7 TRBV10-3 CAISDYDRGEQYF TGTGCCATCAGTGACTACGACAGGGGCGAGCAGTACTTC
NA NA TRBJ2-5 TRBV5-6 CASSPAAQETQYF TGTGCCAGCAGCCCGGCTGCGCAAGAGACCCAGTACTTC
NA NA TRBJ2-5 TRBV19 CASSIGGPLKETQYF TGTGCCAGTAGTATTGGAGGGCCCCTTAAAGAGACCCAGTACTTC
NA NA TRBJ1-2 TRBV5-6 CASSTGTYGYTF TGTGCCAGCAGCACTGGGACCTATGGCTACACCTTC
NA NA TRBJ1-1 TRBV9 CASSVTVNTEAFF TGTGCCAGCAGCGTAACGGTGAACACTGAAGCTTTCTTT
NA NA TRBJ2-3 TRBV9 CASSVAGSQRADTQYF TGTGCCAGCAGCGTAGCTGGCTCTCAGAGGGCAGATACGCAGTATTTT
NA TRBD1 TRBJ2-3 TRBV12-5 CASGLTGASDTQYF TGTGCTAGTGGTTTGACAGGGGCCTCAGATACGCAGTATTTT
few NA TRBJ2-5 TRBV29-1 CSVAGPKETQYF TGCAGCGTTGCGGGGCCAAAAGAGACCCAGTACTTC
NA NA TRBJ2-3 TRBV7-8 CASVGGRSTDTQYF TGTGCCAGCGTAGGAGGGAGGAGCACAGATACGCAGTATTTT
NA NA TRBJ2-3 TRBV19 CASSGDLRDTQYF TGTGCCAGTAGTGGCGACTTGAGAGATACGCAGTATTTT
NA TRBD1 TRBJ2-2 TRBV7-9 CASRHNRGPGTGELFF TGTGCCAGCAGGCATAACAGGGGGCCGGGCACCGGGGAGCTGTTTTTT
NA NA TRBJ2-1 TRBV9 CASSVDPRPSGLNEQFF TGTGCCAGCAGCGTAGACCCTAGGCCAAGTGGCCTCAATGAGCAGTTCTTC
NA TRBD1 TRBJ1-5 TRBV6-5 CASRPNRGSNQPQHF TGTGCCAGCAGACCAAACAGGGGGAGCAATCAGCCCCAGCATTTT
NA TRBD2 TRBJ2-3 TRBV4-3 CASSHRLAGGIQNLGKDTQYF TGCGCCAGCAGCCACCGTCTAGCGGGAGGGATACAAAATCTCGGGAAAGATACGCAGTATTTT
NA NA TRBJ2-1 TRBV18 CASSPQTGLEGNEQFF TGTGCCAGCTCACCCCAAACGGGGCTAGAGGGCAATGAGCAGTTCTTC
NA TRBD2 TRBJ2-5 TRBV5-1 CASSLEGTSGGAETQYF TGCGCCAGCAGCTTGGAGGGGACTAGCGGGGGTGCGGAGACCCAGTACTTC
NA TRBD2 TRBJ2-7 TRBV18 CASSPPSGGRDYEQYF TGTGCCAGCTCACCTCCTAGCGGAGGGCGGGATTACGAGCAGTACTTC
NA NA TRBJ2-2 TRBV10-3 CAIPQSPNTGELFF TGTGCCATTCCCCAAAGCCCGAACACCGGGGAGCTGTTTTTT
NA NA TRBJ2-1 TRBV9 CASSPSTSNEQFF TGTGCCAGCAGCCCATCGACATCCAATGAGCAGTTCTTC
NA TRBD2 TRBJ2-7 TRBV19 CASSTQAGVHYEQYF TGTGCCAGTAGTACCCAAGCGGGAGTCCACTACGAGCAGTACTTC
NA NA TRBJ2-1 TRBV7-3 CASSPDSSQINEQFF TGTGCCAGCAGTCCCGACAGCTCCCAAATCAATGAGCAGTTCTTC